The T cell receptor (beta chain) described here comes from a study of blood T cell repertoires in COVID-19. Background on the study: PBMCs, B-cell-depleted T cells, or T cells were the source of the cDNA or gDNA that made up the material.

Per the original methods: Reference gene primers were amplified, and this amplification served to estimate nucleated cell counts. The data were produced by immunoSEQ multiplex PCR, yet TCRdb's version contains in-frame clones alone and is incomplete. The V and J calls and clone size come from that table; D and trimming were worked out from the DNA. The sample lists 650,000 to 800,000 clones, about nine tenths seen once, with roughly 0.25% in the top ten. The germline CDR1 and CDR2 sequences are SGHDT and YYEEEE. V dropped 3 bases and J dropped 11 bases, with 9 bases sitting between them. The CDR3 is 12 amino acids.

This chain joins TRBV5-6 and TRBJ1-6, with D perhaps matching TRBD1 (5 bases). Sequenced material: peripheral blood. The receptor was derived from a woman aged 18 to 35 with acute or convalescent COVID-19. The CDR3, as DNA: TGTGCCAGCAGCTCTACAGGTCCACCCCTCCACTTT. Translating it yields CASSSTGPPLHF.